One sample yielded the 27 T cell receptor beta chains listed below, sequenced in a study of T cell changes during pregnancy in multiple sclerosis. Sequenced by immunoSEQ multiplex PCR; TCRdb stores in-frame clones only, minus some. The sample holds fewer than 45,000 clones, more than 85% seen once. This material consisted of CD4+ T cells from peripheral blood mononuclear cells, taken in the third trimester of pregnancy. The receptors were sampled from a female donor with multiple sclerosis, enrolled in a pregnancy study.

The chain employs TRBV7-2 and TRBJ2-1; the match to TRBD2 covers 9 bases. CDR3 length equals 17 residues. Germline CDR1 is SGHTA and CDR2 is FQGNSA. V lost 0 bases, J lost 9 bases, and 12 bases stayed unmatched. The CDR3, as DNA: TGTGCCAGCAGCTTAGCGGGAGCGGGAGGCTCCTCCCGTGAGCAGTTCTTC. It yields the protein CASSLAGAGGSSREQFF.

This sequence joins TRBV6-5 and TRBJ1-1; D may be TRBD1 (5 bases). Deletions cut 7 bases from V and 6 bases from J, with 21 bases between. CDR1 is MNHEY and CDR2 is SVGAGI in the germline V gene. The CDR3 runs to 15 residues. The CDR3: CASTPAAGNLAEAFF. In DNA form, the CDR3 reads TGTGCCAGCACCCCGGCGGCAGGGAATTTAGCTGAAGCTTTCTTT.

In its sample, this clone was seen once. CDR3 sequence (DNA): TGTGCCAGTAGTATTGGGACTAGCGGGATCGGTTCAGAGCAGTACTTC. Amino acids: CASSIGTSGIGSEQYF. The chain employs TRBV19 and TRBJ2-7, with 13 nucleotides matching TRBD2. Per the germline V gene, CDR1 is LNHDA and CDR2 is SQIVND (reference sequence). Trimming at V came to 3 bases and at J to 7 bases, leaving 9 bases not matched to a gene. This CDR3 spans 16 amino acids. The whole variable domain, filled in from reference TRBV19 and TRBJ2-7, reads DGGITQSPKYLFRKEGQNVTLSCEQNLNHDAMYWYRQDPGQGLRLIYYSQIVNDFQKGDIAEGYSVSREKKESFPLTVTSAQKNPTAFYLCASSIGTSGIGSEQYFGPGTRLTVT.

This chain's CDR3 is CASSIEEARPQHF. The CDR3, as DNA: TGTGCCAGTAGTATAGAGGAGGCCCGGCCCCAGCATTTT. This chain links TRBV19 with TRBJ1-5; D is unclear. Germline CDR1 LNHDA, CDR2 SQIVND (reference sequence). V dropped 0 bases and J dropped 9 bases, with 9 bases sitting between them. The CDR3 is 13 residues long.

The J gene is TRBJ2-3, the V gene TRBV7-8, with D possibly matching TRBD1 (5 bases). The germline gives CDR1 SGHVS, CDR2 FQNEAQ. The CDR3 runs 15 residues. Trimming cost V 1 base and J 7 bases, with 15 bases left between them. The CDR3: CASSLVIQGSNTQYF. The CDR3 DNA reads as TGTGCCAGCAGCTTAGTAATCCAGGGAAGTAATACGCAGTATTTT.

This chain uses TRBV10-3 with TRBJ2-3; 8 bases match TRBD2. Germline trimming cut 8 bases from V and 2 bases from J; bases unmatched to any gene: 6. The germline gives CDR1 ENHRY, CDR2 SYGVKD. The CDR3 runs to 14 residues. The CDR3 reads CAISQRGNTDTQYF. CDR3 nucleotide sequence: TGTGCCATCTCGCAGCGGGGGAACACAGATACGCAGTATTTT.

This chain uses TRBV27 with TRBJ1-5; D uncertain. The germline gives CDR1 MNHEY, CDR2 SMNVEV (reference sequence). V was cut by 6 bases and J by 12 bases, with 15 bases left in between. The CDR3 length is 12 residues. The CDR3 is CASRPRAGYQHF. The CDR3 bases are TGTGCCAGCAGACCCCGCGCCGGGTACCAGCATTTT.

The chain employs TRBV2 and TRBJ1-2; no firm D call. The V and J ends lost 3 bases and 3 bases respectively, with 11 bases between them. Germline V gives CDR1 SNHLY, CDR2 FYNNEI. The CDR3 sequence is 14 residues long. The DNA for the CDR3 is TGTGCCAGCAGTGATCTCGGGAGCCACTATGGCTACACCTTC. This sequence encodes CASSDLGSHYGYTF.

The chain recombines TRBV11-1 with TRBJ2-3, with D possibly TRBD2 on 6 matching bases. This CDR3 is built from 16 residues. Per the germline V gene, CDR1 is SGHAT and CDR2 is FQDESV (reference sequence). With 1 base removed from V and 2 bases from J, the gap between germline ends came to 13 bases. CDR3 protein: CASSLVGSGYTDTQYF. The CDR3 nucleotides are TGTGCCAGCAGCTTAGTAGGTAGCGGTTACACAGATACGCAGTATTTT.

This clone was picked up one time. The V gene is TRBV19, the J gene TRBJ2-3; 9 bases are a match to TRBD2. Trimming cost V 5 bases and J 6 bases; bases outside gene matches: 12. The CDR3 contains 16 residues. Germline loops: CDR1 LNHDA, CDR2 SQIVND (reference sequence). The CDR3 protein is CASSSPRREGGDTQYF. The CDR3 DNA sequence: TGTGCCAGTAGTTCCCCCCGGCGGGAGGGGGGGGATACGCAGTATTTT.

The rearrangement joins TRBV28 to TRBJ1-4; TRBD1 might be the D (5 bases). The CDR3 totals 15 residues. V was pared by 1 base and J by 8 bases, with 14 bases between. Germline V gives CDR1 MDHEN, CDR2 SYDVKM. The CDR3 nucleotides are TGTGCCAGCAGTTTATTCGGTCCGGAGGGGGAAAAACTGTTTTTT. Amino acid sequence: CASSLFGPEGEKLFF.

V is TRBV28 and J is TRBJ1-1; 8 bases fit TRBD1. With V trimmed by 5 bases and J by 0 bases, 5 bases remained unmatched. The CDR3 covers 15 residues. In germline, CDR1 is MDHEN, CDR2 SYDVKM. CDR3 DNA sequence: TGTGCCAGCAGTGCCCAGGGGGCAATGAACACTGAAGCTTTCTTT. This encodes CASSAQGAMNTEAFF.

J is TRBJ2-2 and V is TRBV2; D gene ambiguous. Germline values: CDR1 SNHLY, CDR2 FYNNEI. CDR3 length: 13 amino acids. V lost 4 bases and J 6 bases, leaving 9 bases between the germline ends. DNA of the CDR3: TGTGCCAGCAGTGTACTTGGTTCCGGGGAGCTGTTTTTT. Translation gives CASSVLGSGELFF.

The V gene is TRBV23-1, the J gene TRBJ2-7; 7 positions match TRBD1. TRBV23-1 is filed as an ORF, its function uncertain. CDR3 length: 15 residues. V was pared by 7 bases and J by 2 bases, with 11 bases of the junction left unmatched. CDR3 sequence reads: CASTLSGTETYEQYF. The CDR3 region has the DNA TGCGCCAGCACTCTCTCCGGGACAGAAACCTACGAGCAGTACTTC.

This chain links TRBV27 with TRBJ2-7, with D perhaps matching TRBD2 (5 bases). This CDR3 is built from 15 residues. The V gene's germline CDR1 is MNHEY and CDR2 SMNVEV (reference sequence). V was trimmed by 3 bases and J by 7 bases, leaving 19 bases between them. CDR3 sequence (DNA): TGTGCCAGCAGTTTGTCTGGACCTGCTACGGGAGAGCAGTACTTC. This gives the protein CASSLSGPATGEQYF.

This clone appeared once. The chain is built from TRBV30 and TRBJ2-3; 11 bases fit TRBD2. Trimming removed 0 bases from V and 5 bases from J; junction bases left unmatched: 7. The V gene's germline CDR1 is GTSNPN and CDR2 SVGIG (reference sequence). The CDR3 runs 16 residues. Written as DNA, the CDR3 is TGTGCCTGGAGTGTGGGCCTAGCGGGAGGCCAAGATACGCAGTATTTT. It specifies CAWSVGLAGGQDTQYF.

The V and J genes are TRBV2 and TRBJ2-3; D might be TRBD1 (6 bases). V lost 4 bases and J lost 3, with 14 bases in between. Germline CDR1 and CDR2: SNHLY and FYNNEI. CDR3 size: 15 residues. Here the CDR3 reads CASSASQGHTDTQYF. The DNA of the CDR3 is TGTGCCAGCAGTGCTTCACAGGGCCATACAGATACGCAGTATTTT.

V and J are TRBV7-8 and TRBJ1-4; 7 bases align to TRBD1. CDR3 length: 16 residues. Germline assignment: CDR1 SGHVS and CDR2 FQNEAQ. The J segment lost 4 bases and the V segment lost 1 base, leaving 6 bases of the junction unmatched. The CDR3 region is CASSLGRRQGNEKLFF. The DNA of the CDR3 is TGTGCCAGCAGCTTAGGAAGGAGACAGGGTAATGAAAAACTGTTTTTT.

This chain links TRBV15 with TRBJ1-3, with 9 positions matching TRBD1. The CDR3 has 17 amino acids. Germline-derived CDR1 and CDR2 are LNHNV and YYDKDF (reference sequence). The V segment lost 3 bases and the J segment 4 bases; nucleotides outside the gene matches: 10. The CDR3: CATSSLGGDRDGNTIYF. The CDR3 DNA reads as TGTGCCACCAGCAGTCTGGGAGGGGACAGGGACGGAAACACCATATATTTT.

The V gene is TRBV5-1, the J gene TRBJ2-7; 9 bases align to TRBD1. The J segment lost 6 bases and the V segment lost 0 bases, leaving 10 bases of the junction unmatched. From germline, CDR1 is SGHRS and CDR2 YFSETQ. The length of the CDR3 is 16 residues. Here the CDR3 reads CASSLVGTGPSAEQYF. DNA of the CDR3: TGCGCCAGCAGCTTGGTGGGGACAGGGCCGTCAGCCGAGCAGTACTTC.

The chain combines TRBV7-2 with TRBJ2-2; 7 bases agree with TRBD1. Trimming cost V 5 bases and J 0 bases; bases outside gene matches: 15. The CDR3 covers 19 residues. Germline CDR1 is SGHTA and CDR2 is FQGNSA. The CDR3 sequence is CASSGRDSLSFANTGELFF. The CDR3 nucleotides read TGTGCCAGCAGCGGCCGGGACAGCCTTTCTTTCGCGAACACCGGGGAGCTGTTTTTT. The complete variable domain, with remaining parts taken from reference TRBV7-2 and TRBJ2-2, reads GAGVSQSPSNKVTEKGKDVELRCDPISGHTALYWYRQSLGQGLEFLIYFQGNSAPDKSGLPSDRFSAERTGGSVSTLTIQRTQQEDSAVYLCASSGRDSLSFANTGELFFGEGSRLTVL.

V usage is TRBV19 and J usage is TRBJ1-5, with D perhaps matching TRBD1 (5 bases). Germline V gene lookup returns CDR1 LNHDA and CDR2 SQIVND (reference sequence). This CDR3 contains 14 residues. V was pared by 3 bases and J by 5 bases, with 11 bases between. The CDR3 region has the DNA TGTGCCAGTAGTATCAGGGCGGAAGATCAGCCCCAGCATTTT. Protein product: CASSIRAEDQPQHF. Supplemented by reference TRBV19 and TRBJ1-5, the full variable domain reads DGGITQSPKYLFRKEGQNVTLSCEQNLNHDAMYWYRQDPGQGLRLIYYSQIVNDFQKGDIAEGYSVSREKKESFPLTVTSAQKNPTAFYLCASSIRAEDQPQHFGDGTRLSIL.

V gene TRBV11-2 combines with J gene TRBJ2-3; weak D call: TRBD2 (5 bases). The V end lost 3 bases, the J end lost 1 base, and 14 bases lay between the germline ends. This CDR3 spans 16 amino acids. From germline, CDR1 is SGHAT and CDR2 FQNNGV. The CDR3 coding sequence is TGTGCCAGCAGCTTTGCCGGGGATGGGGGCACAGATACGCAGTATTTT. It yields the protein CASSFAGDGGTDTQYF.

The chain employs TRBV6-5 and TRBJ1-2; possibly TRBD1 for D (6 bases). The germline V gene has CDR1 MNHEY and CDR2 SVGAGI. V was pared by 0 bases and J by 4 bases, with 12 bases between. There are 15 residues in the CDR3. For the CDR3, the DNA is TGTGCCAGCAGTTACTCCTCGAACAGGGTCTATGGCTACACCTTC. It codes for CASSYSSNRVYGYTF.

The CDR3 DNA is TGTGCCAGTAGTCAGTACAGGGACACTGAAGCTTTCTTT. Translation: CASSQYRDTEAFF. The chain uses TRBV19 and TRBJ1-1; D perhaps matches TRBD1 (6 bases). This CDR3 spans 13 amino acids. V dropped 5 bases and J dropped 3 bases, with 10 bases sitting between them. Germline CDR1 reads LNHDA; CDR2 reads SQIVND (reference sequence).

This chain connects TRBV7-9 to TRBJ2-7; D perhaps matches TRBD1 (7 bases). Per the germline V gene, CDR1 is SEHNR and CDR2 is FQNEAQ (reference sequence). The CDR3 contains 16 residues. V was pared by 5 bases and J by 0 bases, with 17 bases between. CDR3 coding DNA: TGTGCCAGCAGCCCACATCCAGGGGGGAGCTCCTACGAGCAGTACTTC. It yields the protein CASSPHPGGSSYEQYF. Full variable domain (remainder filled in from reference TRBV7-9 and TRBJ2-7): DTGVSQNPRHKITKRGQNVTFRCDPISEHNRLYWYRQTLGQGPEFLTYFQNEAQLEKSRLLSDRFSAERPKGSFSTLEIQRTEQGDSAMYLCASSPHPGGSSYEQYFGPGTRLTVT.

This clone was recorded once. CDR3: CASSQVGGAGGYNEQFF. The CDR3 nucleotides read TGCGCCAGCAGCCAAGTGGGCGGAGCGGGGGGGTACAATGAGCAGTTCTTC. The V and J genes are TRBV4-1 and TRBJ2-1, with 10 bases identical to TRBD2. V was pared by 1 base and J by 4 bases, with 7 bases of the junction left unmatched. Germline assignment: CDR1 MGHRA and CDR2 YSYEKL. This CDR3 has 17 amino acids.